What follows are 14 T cell receptor beta chains derived from one specimen sequenced in a study of T-cell reconstitution after alpha-beta-depleted transplantation in children. The library targeted TCRbeta and was prepared with unique molecular identifiers. TCRdb fed the PCR reads into MiXCR, producing one record per CDR3 protein. Here the sample spans about 830,000 distinct CDR3 sequences, roughly 15% being singletons. Sequences were derived from PBMCs, mostly from graft donor cells, sampled 360 days after TCRalphabeta/CD19-depleted stem cell transplant. The source is a male patient younger than 18 who had a stem cell transplant for acute lymphoblastic leukemia, so the T cells may come from the graft donor.

Here the CDR3 DNA reads TGCGCCAGCAGCAATAGCGGGAGCTCCTACGAGCAGTACTTC. Translated, it gives CASSNSGSSYEQYF. This chain links TRBV5-1 with TRBJ2-7; 9 nucleotides align to TRBD2. Germline loops: CDR1 SGHRS, CDR2 YFSETQ. CDR3 length: 14 amino acids. The junction had 2 bases not matched to a gene; V was cut back by 4 bases and J by 0 bases.

This clonotype was detected ten times or more. The chain joins TRBV5-1 to TRBJ2-7; D call uncertain. This CDR3 has 14 residues. Germline V gene lookup returns CDR1 SGHRS and CDR2 YFSETQ. Trimming cost V 6 bases and J 2 bases, with 15 bases left between them. The CDR3 DNA sequence: TGCGCCAGCAAGACGGCGGCCATCACCTACGAGCAGTACTTC. This encodes CASKTAAITYEQYF.

The rearrangement joins TRBV18 to TRBJ2-1; D is undetermined. V lost 0 bases and J 2 bases, leaving 8 bases between the germline ends. Germline V gives CDR1 KGHSH, CDR2 LQKENI. The CDR3 spans 15 residues. The CDR3 sequence is CASSPPNGAYNEQFF. The CDR3 DNA sequence: TGTGCCAGCTCACCACCGAACGGTGCCTACAATGAGCAGTTCTTC.

In its sample, this clonotype was seen many times. V usage is TRBV5-5 and J usage is TRBJ2-7, with 9 bases that match TRBD2. This CDR3 comprises 18 residues. Germline assignment: CDR1 SGHKS and CDR2 YYEKEE (reference sequence). The V gene end was trimmed by 0 bases and the J gene end by 5 bases; junction bases not matched to a gene: 15. The CDR3 region is CASSLEGGRAYGRHEQYF. In DNA, the CDR3 is TGTGCCAGCAGCTTGGAAGGCGGGAGGGCCTATGGCCGACACGAGCAGTACTTC. The full variable domain, rest sourced from reference TRBV5-5 and TRBJ2-7, is DAGVTQSPTHLIKTRGQQVTLRCSPISGHKSVSWYQQVLGQGPQFIFQYYEKEERGRGNFPDRFSARQFPNYSSELNVNALLLGDSALYLCASSLEGGRAYGRHEQYFGPGTRLTVT.

The V and J genes are TRBV29-1 and TRBJ2-5; 9 positions match TRBD1. The junction had 3 bases not matched to a gene; V was cut back by 5 bases and J by 2 bases. This CDR3 region has 13 residues. The germline CDR1 and CDR2 sequences are SQVTM and ANQGSEA. The CDR3 DNA sequence: TGCAGCGTTCTAGGACAGGGGCAAGAGACCCAGTACTTC. Translation: CSVLGQGQETQYF.

This clonotype was recorded a few times. This rearrangement joins TRBV25-1 to TRBJ1-1; D call uncertain. The CDR3 loop spans 14 amino acids. Trimming pared 2 bases from V and 3 bases from J, leaving 10 bases between. CDR1 MGHDK and CDR2 SYGVNS come from the germline V gene. Written as DNA, the CDR3 is TGTGCCAGCAGTGAAGAATTGTGGGACACTGAAGCTTTCTTT. Its protein product is CASSEELWDTEAFF.

The chain has TRBV7-9 and TRBJ2-6, with TRBD2 matching over 7 bases. CDR3 size: 16 residues. V shed 5 bases and J 0 bases; nucleotides not matched to a gene: 4. CDR1 and CDR2 (germline): SEHNR, FQNEAQ (reference sequence). This CDR3 reads CASSPPGGSGANVLTF. The CDR3 region has the DNA TGTGCCAGCAGCCCTCCGGGAGGCTCTGGGGCCAACGTCCTGACTTTC.

In this sample, this clonotype turned up a few times. This chain connects TRBV12-3 or TRBV12-4 to TRBJ2-2; D perhaps matches TRBD2 (6 bases). Trimming stripped 4 bases from V and 3 bases from J, with 9 bases between. This CDR3 contains 14 residues. CDR3 in DNA: TGTGCCAGCAGTTGGCGGGGATACACCGGGGAGCTGTTTTTT. Translation: CASSWRGYTGELFF.

This clonotype was observed many times. V usage is TRBV5-1 and J usage is TRBJ2-7; D might be TRBD1 or TRBD2, each matching 7 bases. Germline V lookup: CDR1 SGHRS, CDR2 YFSETQ. The CDR3 runs to 17 residues. V gave up 4 bases and J gave up 0 bases, with 20 bases separating them. In nucleotides, the CDR3 is TGCGCCAGCAGCCCCAGGGGGGGAGGGCCGAGCTCCTACGAGCAGTACTTC. It codes for CASSPRGGGPSSYEQYF.

This clonotype was picked up a small number of times. The V and J genes are TRBV4-1 and TRBJ1-4; D not certain. The CDR3 contains 15 residues. Trimming removed 0 bases at V and 3 bases at J, with 8 bases between. Germline V gene data show CDR1 as MGHRA and CDR2 as YSYEKL. The CDR3 sequence: CASSQDGSANEKLFF. As DNA, the CDR3 is TGCGCCAGCAGCCAAGATGGGAGTGCTAATGAAAAACTGTTTTTT.

This clonotype was counted a few times. CDR3 amino acids: CASSLALWLQTAYANTGELFF. CDR3 nucleotide sequence: TGTGCCAGCAGCTTAGCGTTATGGCTCCAAACAGCCTATGCGAACACCGGGGAGCTGTTTTTT. V and J are TRBV7-2 and TRBJ2-2; no clear D gene. Per germline, CDR1 SGHTA and CDR2 FQGNSA. Trimming stripped 0 bases from V and 0 bases from J, with 23 bases between. The CDR3 loop spans 21 amino acids.

V usage is TRBV2 and J usage is TRBJ2-3; TRBD1 matches 8 bases. The CDR3 consists of 15 residues. The germline V gene has CDR1 SNHLY and CDR2 FYNNEI. The ends lost 6 bases at V and 7 bases at J; junction bases unmatched: 12. CDR3 in amino acids: CASSLTWTGSNTQYF. The CDR3 DNA sequence: TGTGCCAGCAGCCTAACTTGGACAGGGAGTAATACGCAGTATTTT.

This clonotype was detected a few times. The V gene is TRBV4-1, the J gene TRBJ2-3, with D possibly being TRBD2 (5 bases). This CDR3 region has 15 residues. V was trimmed by 5 bases and J by 10 bases, leaving 22 bases between them. Per the germline V gene, CDR1 is MGHRA and CDR2 is YSYEKL. CDR3 residues: CASSWLSNSPGSQYF. CDR3 DNA: TGCGCCAGCAGCTGGCTTAGCAATTCACCGGGATCGCAGTATTTT.

The chain joins TRBV5-1 to TRBJ2-2; TRBD1 is a possible D gene (6 bases). Germline V lookup: CDR1 SGHRS, CDR2 YFSETQ. V lost 3 bases, J lost 3 bases, and 12 bases lay in between. The CDR3 is made up of 15 amino acids. Here the CDR3 reads CASSWDTAYTGELFF. Here the CDR3 DNA reads TGCGCCAGCAGCTGGGACACCGCATACACCGGGGAGCTGTTTTTT. The entire variable domain, with the rest obtained from reference TRBV5-1 and TRBJ2-2, is as follows: KAGVTQTPRYLIKTRGQQVTLSCSPISGHRSVSWYQQTPGQGLQFLFEYFSETQRNKGNFPGRFSGRQFSNSRSEMNVSTLELGDSALYLCASSWDTAYTGELFFGEGSRLTVL.